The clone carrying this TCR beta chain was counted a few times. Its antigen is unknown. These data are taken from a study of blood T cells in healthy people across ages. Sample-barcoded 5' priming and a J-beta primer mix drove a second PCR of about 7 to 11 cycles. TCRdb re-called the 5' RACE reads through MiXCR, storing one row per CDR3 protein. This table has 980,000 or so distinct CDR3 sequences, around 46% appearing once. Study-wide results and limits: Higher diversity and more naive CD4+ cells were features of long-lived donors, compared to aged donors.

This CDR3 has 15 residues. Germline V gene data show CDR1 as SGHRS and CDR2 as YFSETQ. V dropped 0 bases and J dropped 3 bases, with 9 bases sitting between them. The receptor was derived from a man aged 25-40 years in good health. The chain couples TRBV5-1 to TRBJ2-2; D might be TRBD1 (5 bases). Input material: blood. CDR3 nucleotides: TGCGCCAGCAGCTTGGAAACAGGATACACCGGGGAGCTGTTTTTT. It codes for CASSLETGYTGELFF.